This T cell receptor beta chain stems from a study of glioma-infiltrating T cells after dendritic cell vaccination. Method: immunoSEQ multiplex PCR; TCRdb's copy keeps in-frame clones and lacks some. The sample yields under 100,000 clones, 85% to 90% seen once. This clone appeared a single time. Distinct nucleotide sequences in the sample also encode this CDR3. Deletions cut 2 bases from V and 4 bases from J, with 4 bases between. Germline loops: CDR1 SGHDT, CDR2 YYEEEE. The CDR3 runs 12 residues. The gene calls are TRBV5-6 and TRBJ1-5; no definite D call. The clonotype originates from a human donor with glioblastoma. The source was blood, collected before dendritic cell vaccination. Written as DNA, the CDR3 is TGTGCCAGCAGCTTTCTTAATCAGCCCCAGCATTTT. Its translation is CASSFLNQPQHF.